These 16 T cell receptor beta chains came from one sample sequenced in a study of Ad26.COV2.S vaccination and SARS-CoV-2 variants. Treatment denoted: over 15 received Ad26.COV2.S at low or high dose, single or two shots; roughly five received placebo; per-sample allocation not given. The samples were gathered on day 63 after the first injection of vaccine or placebo. Profiling relied on immunoSEQ multiplex PCR, and the TCRdb table lists in-frame clones only, not all of them. The table has about 680,000 clones, roughly 90% seen once. This specimen was peripheral blood, taken in a trial of Ad26.COV2.S vaccine versus placebo. Receptors originate from a person aged 18-60 years who received the Ad26.COV2.S COVID-19 vaccine or a placebo.

The rearrangement uses TRBV29-1 and TRBJ2-1; TRBD2 agrees at 9 bases. This CDR3 has 14 residues. J lost 2 bases, V lost 2 bases, and 1 base had no gene match. Germline V lookup: CDR1 SQVTM, CDR2 ANQGSEA. CDR3 in amino acids: CSVESSGAYNEQFF. The CDR3 nucleotides read TGCAGCGTTGAATCTAGCGGGGCCTACAATGAGCAGTTCTTC.

V and J are TRBV12-1 and TRBJ2-7. TRBV12-1 is a pseudogene locus. The length of the CDR3 is 15 residues. The CDR3 protein is CASSFMGRAPYEQYF. CDR3 coding DNA: TGTGCCAGCAGCTTTATGGGACGGGCCCCCTACGAGCAGTACTTC.

This clone occurred once. The chain links TRBV7-2 to TRBJ1-2, with 7 bases aligning to TRBD1. Unmatched junction bases numbered 1, after V lost 5 bases and J lost 1 base. This CDR3 has 13 amino acids. Germline V gene sequence: CDR1 SGHTA, CDR2 FQGNSA. The CDR3 coding sequence is TGTGCCAGCAGCAGGGACAGTAACTATGGCTACACCTTC. It is translated as CASSRDSNYGYTF.

Points on this clone: Other DNA sequences within the sample encode an identical CDR3. This chain joins TRBV27 and TRBJ1-1; D unresolved. Between the trimmed V and J ends, which lost 2 bases and 1 base, there was a span of 5 bases. The germline CDR1 and CDR2 sequences are MNHEY and SMNVEV (reference sequence). The length of the CDR3 is 13 residues. This chain's CDR3 is CASSLRANTEAFF. CDR3 nucleotide sequence: TGTGCCAGCAGTTTACGGGCGAACACTGAAGCTTTCTTT.

The chain couples TRBV7-9 to TRBJ2-3, with D tentatively TRBD2 (6 bases). The CDR3 has 12 amino acids. CDR1 and CDR2 (germline): SEHNR, FQNEAQ (reference sequence). Between the trimmed V and J ends, which lost 2 bases and 13 bases, there was a span of 13 bases. The CDR3 coding sequence is TGTGCCAGCAGCTTACTTAGCGGCTCTAAGTATTTT. Translating it yields CASSLLSGSKYF.

V is TRBV20-1 and J is TRBJ1-6; D unclear. Germline V gene data show CDR1 as DFQATT and CDR2 as SNEGSKA (reference sequence). The CDR3 spans 11 residues. Trimming cost V 2 bases and J 8 bases, with 4 bases left between them. The CDR3 sequence: CSARQDSPLHF. The CDR3 DNA reads TGCAGTGCTAGACAGGATTCACCCCTCCACTTT.

This chain connects TRBV18 to TRBJ2-7, with D possibly being TRBD2 (5 bases). The CDR3 extends over 13 amino acids. Trimming took 3 bases from V and 2 from J, leaving 8 bases between them. Looked up from germline, CDR1 is KGHSH and CDR2 is LQKENI. The CDR3 coding sequence is TGTGCCAGCTCACCGCCCGGGACCTACGAGCAGTACTTC. This sequence encodes CASSPPGTYEQYF.

The chain employs TRBV4-3 and TRBJ1-1, with 7 bases aligning to TRBD1. There are 13 residues in the CDR3. The germline gives CDR1 LGHNA, CDR2 YSLEER. V trimming: 3 bases; J trimming: 5 bases; junction bases outside the gene matches: 3. The CDR3 reads CASSQLQGTEAFF. The CDR3, as DNA: TGCGCCAGCAGCCAGCTACAGGGGACTGAAGCTTTCTTT.

V is TRBV19 and J is TRBJ2-7; TRBD1 or TRBD2 may be the D gene (5 bases each). The germline V and J ends were trimmed by 4 bases and 1 base, with 14 bases remaining between them. The length of the CDR3 is 15 residues. The V gene's germline CDR1 is LNHDA and CDR2 SQIVND (reference sequence). The CDR3 region is CASSNWGSSSYEQYF. Here the CDR3 DNA reads TGTGCCAGTAGTAATTGGGGGTCGTCTTCCTACGAGCAGTACTTC. Full variable domain (rest looked up from reference TRBV19 and TRBJ2-7): DGGITQSPKYLFRKEGQNVTLSCEQNLNHDAMYWYRQDPGQGLRLIYYSQIVNDFQKGDIAEGYSVSREKKESFPLTVTSAQKNPTAFYLCASSNWGSSSYEQYFGPGTRLTVT.

The chain carries TRBV7-2 and TRBJ1-2; 8 positions match TRBD1. The J segment lost 4 bases and the V segment lost 1 base, leaving 11 bases of the junction unmatched. Germline V lookup: CDR1 SGHTA, CDR2 FQGNSA. CDR3 size: 17 residues. The CDR3 nucleotides read TGTGCCAGCAGCTTAGTTGCCGGGGCAGGGGGCACCTATGGCTACACCTTC. Its translation is CASSLVAGAGGTYGYTF.

The rearrangement links TRBV5-1 to TRBJ2-7; 14 bases line up with TRBD2. Germline CDR1 reads SGHRS; CDR2 reads YFSETQ. The V segment lost 4 bases and the J segment 1 base; nucleotides outside the gene matches: 10. This CDR3 comprises 18 residues. The DNA of the CDR3 is TGCGCCAGCAGCCCGGGACTAGCGGGAGCGGGTTGGTCCTACGAGCAGTACTTC. Translation: CASSPGLAGAGWSYEQYF.

The chain combines TRBV7-8 with TRBJ2-2; TRBD1 agrees at 9 bases. This CDR3 contains 15 residues. Germline CDR1 and CDR2: SGHVS and FQNEAQ. V shed 10 bases and J 6 bases; nucleotides not matched to a gene: 12. CDR3 in amino acids: CANRRDRVGAGELFF. DNA for the CDR3: TGTGCCAACCGAAGGGACAGGGTTGGTGCCGGGGAGCTGTTTTTT.

The chain is built from TRBV11-2 and TRBJ2-1; D remains unclear. The V gene's germline CDR1 is SGHAT and CDR2 FQNNGV. The CDR3 sequence is 13 residues long. V shed 3 bases and J shed 5 bases, with 8 bases lying between them. CDR3 residues: CASSFQQNNEQFF. The CDR3 nucleotides are TGTGCCAGCAGCTTCCAACAGAACAATGAGCAGTTCTTC.

The chain combines TRBV25-1 with TRBJ1-2; D uncertain. The CDR3 is made up of 14 amino acids. V lost 3 bases to trimming and J lost 2 bases, with 10 bases between them. The V gene's germline CDR1 is MGHDK and CDR2 SYGVNS. This CDR3 is CASSDGDPNYGYTF. The CDR3 DNA reads as TGTGCCAGCAGTGACGGGGATCCGAACTATGGCTACACCTTC.

The rearrangement links TRBV19 to TRBJ2-1; TRBD2 is a possible D gene (6 bases). V lost 1 base and J 2 bases, leaving 6 bases between the germline ends. Germline CDR1 reads LNHDA; CDR2 reads SQIVND (reference sequence). This CDR3 contains 14 residues. The CDR3 nucleotides are TGTGCCAGTAGTATAGGGAGGGCCTACAATGAGCAGTTCTTC. The encoded protein is CASSIGRAYNEQFF.

The V gene is TRBV5-4, the J gene TRBJ1-1; D is unresolved. This CDR3 is 13 amino acids long. V was clipped by 2 bases and J by 5 bases, with 10 bases between them. In germline, CDR1 is SGHNT, CDR2 YYREEE (reference sequence). CDR3 sequence reads: CASSFEPRTEAFF. The CDR3 DNA is TGTGCCAGCAGCTTTGAGCCGAGAACTGAAGCTTTCTTT.